Listed below are T cell receptor beta chains from one sample, sequenced in a study of blood T cell repertoires in COVID-19. Only in-frame clones appear in the TCRdb table, and some are missing; sequencing was by immunoSEQ multiplex PCR. The sample shows fewer than 350,000 clones, 75% to 90% of them seen only once. The sequenced material came from PBMCs or T cells enriched from blood (not recorded which). These receptors originate from a woman in her 30s who had been exposed to COVID-19. The CDR3 runs from the conserved cysteine through the conserved F or W.

V gene | CDR3 length | CDR3 protein
TRBV6-5 | 13 | CASSYRETGELFF
TRBV9 | 18 | CASSPFAARGLAKNIQYF
TRBV5-4 | 11 | CASSPLLEAFF
TRBV7-9 | 16 | CASSLAPQGNTDTQYF
TRBV10-3 | 13 | CATALPSTDTQYF
TRBV10-1 | 14 | CASTRQGRNTEAFF
TRBV12-3/TRBV12-4 | 13 | CASSRVYSTEAFF
TRBV19 | 14 | CASRSQTNTGELFF
TRBV7-2 | 15 | CASRKNRGPSNEQFF
TRBV27 | 14 | CASSFIGGFDEQYF
TRBV28 | 12 | CASTVGYGELFF